The 19 T cell receptor beta chains below all came from one sample that was sequenced in a study of blood T cell repertoires in COVID-19. The table came from immunoSEQ multiplex PCR; TCRdb's copy has only in-frame clones and leaves some out. The sample includes roughly 87,000 clones, approximately 89% of them seen just once. The sequencing input was peripheral blood. The source of these receptors is a man aged 55 to 70 with acute or convalescent COVID-19.

This chain links TRBV28 with TRBJ2-1; a weak D match, TRBD1 (6 bases). CDR1 and CDR2 (germline): MDHEN, SYDVKM. Trimming stripped 6 bases from V and 4 bases from J, with 22 bases between. This CDR3 has 17 amino acids. CDR3 amino acids: CASRDGTPQLFYNEQFF. As DNA, the CDR3 is TGTGCCAGCAGGGATGGGACACCCCAACTCTTTTACAATGAGCAGTTCTTC.

The chain joins TRBV7-3 to TRBJ2-2, with 12 bases lining up with TRBD2. The CDR3 runs 21 residues. V dropped 5 bases and J dropped 2; count of bases not matched to a gene: 18. Germline CDR1 reads SGHTA; CDR2 reads FQGTGA. The CDR3 reads CASSPRDRVLAGGPNTGELFF. As DNA, the CDR3 is TGTGCCAGCAGCCCCCGGGACAGGGTACTAGCGGGAGGACCCAACACCGGGGAGCTGTTTTTT.

The chain uses TRBV5-6 and TRBJ1-2; TRBD1 is a possible D gene (6 bases). Germline V gene data show CDR1 as SGHDT and CDR2 as YYEEEE. The CDR3 runs 13 residues. V was clipped by 4 bases and J by 2 bases, with 9 bases between them. This CDR3 is CASSRDRNYGYTF. In DNA, the CDR3 is TGTGCCAGCAGCCGAGACAGGAACTATGGCTACACCTTC.

This rearrangement joins TRBV19 to TRBJ1-1; TRBD1 matches at 7 bases. V shed 6 bases and J 7 bases; nucleotides not matched to a gene: 11. Germline values: CDR1 LNHDA, CDR2 SQIVND (reference sequence). The length of the CDR3 is 14 residues. The CDR3 DNA reads TGTGCCAGTAGCCCAGGGGGACCTCGTAATGAAGCTTTCTTT. This gives the protein CASSPGGPRNEAFF. Variable domain in full (rest from reference TRBV19 and TRBJ1-1): DGGITQSPKYLFRKEGQNVTLSCEQNLNHDAMYWYRQDPGQGLRLIYYSQIVNDFQKGDIAEGYSVSREKKESFPLTVTSAQKNPTAFYLCASSPGGPRNEAFFGQGTRLTVV.

The gene calls are TRBV12-5 and TRBJ2-4, with D maybe TRBD2 (5 bases). Germline CDR1 is LGHNT and CDR2 is FRNRAP. The V and J ends lost 5 bases and 0 bases respectively, with 8 bases between them. This CDR3 comprises 14 residues. The CDR3 DNA is TGTGCTAGTGGTCCCGGACTAGCCAAAAACATTCAGTACTTC. Protein product: CASGPGLAKNIQYF.

The rearrangement uses TRBV12-5 and TRBJ2-5; a weak D match, TRBD1 (6 bases). Trimming took off 1 base at V and 0 bases at J, with 6 bases between the two ends. CDR1 is LGHNT, CDR2 FRNRAP, per germline. This CDR3 spans 14 amino acids. CDR3 residues: CASGLGTDQETQYF. CDR3 nucleotides: TGTGCTAGTGGTTTGGGGACAGACCAAGAGACCCAGTACTTC.

This chain links TRBV5-4 with TRBJ2-6; 13 positions match TRBD2. The CDR3 is 19 residues long. The junction had 3 bases not matched to a gene; V was cut back by 0 bases and J by 0 bases. Looked up from germline, CDR1 is SGHNT and CDR2 is YYREEE (reference sequence). The CDR3 reads CASSLDGLAGASGANVLTF. In nucleotides, the CDR3 is TGTGCCAGCAGCTTGGACGGACTAGCGGGGGCCTCTGGGGCCAACGTCCTGACTTTC.

This chain connects TRBV28 to TRBJ2-3, with 7 nucleotides matching TRBD1. Germline assignment: CDR1 MDHEN and CDR2 SYDVKM. CDR3 length: 16 residues. J lost 2 bases, V lost 5 bases, and 10 bases had no gene match. CDR3 sequence: CASSPSFGQDTDTQYF. The CDR3 bases are TGTGCCAGCAGTCCCTCTTTTGGACAGGACACAGATACGCAGTATTTT.

Points on this clone: Compared with germline, one end of the junction differs, possibly owing to a read error. The CDR3 nucleotides read TGTGCCAGTAGTTTAGAGAGTGCGAACACCGGGGAGCTGTTTTTT. Its translation: CASSLESANTGELFF. The chain employs TRBV19 and TRBJ2-2; D unresolved. Per germline, CDR1 LNHDA and CDR2 SQIVND (reference sequence). This CDR3 comprises 15 residues.

The chain carries TRBV19 and TRBJ1-4; possibly TRBD1 for D (6 bases). V dropped 11 bases and J dropped 3 bases, with 16 bases sitting between them. This CDR3 is 14 amino acids long. Germline values: CDR1 LNHDA, CDR2 SQIVND (reference sequence). The CDR3 is CAAGFTGSNEKLFF. Written as DNA, the CDR3 is TGTGCCGCAGGGTTCACAGGGTCTAATGAAAAACTGTTTTTT.

The V gene is TRBV6-5, the J gene TRBJ1-1, with D unclear. The CDR3 is 11 residues long. V lost 8 bases, J lost 2 bases, and 6 bases lay in between. The germline gives CDR1 MNHEY, CDR2 SVGAGI. CDR3 sequence: CASQENTEAFF. CDR3 coding DNA: TGTGCCAGCCAGGAAAACACTGAAGCTTTCTTT.

The chain links TRBV15 to TRBJ2-5; 8 nucleotides align to TRBD2. The CDR3 length is 13 residues. V lost 9 bases, J lost 5 bases, and 8 bases stayed unmatched. Germline V gene data show CDR1 as LNHNV and CDR2 as YYDKDF (reference sequence). In nucleotides, the CDR3 is TGTGCCACTTCGGGAGGGCCGCGGGAGACCCAGTACTTC. Amino acids: CATSGGPRETQYF.

This clone has just a few counts. The V gene is TRBV5-1, the J gene TRBJ2-5, with TRBD2 identical over 10 bases. CDR1 is SGHRS and CDR2 is YFSETQ in the germline V gene. This CDR3 has 13 amino acids. V gave up 5 bases and J gave up 2 bases; unmatched junction bases: 0. Written as DNA, the CDR3 is TGCGCCAGCAGGACTAGCGGGCAAGAGACCCAGTACTTC. Encoded protein: CASRTSGQETQYF.

The DNA of the CDR3 is TGTGCCAGCAGCCCCCTCTCCGGGAACACTGAAGCTTTCTTT. It specifies CASSPLSGNTEAFF. V usage is TRBV3-1 (or the pseudogene TRBV3-2) and J usage is TRBJ1-1; D not resolved. The germline gives CDR1 LGHDT, CDR2 YNNKEL (reference sequence). V lost 4 bases, J lost 1 base, and 10 bases lay in between. This CDR3 has 14 amino acids.

As regards this clone: The same CDR3 can be traced to other DNA sequences in this sample. V usage is TRBV5-1 and J usage is TRBJ1-4; 8 bases map to TRBD1. The CDR3 is made up of 14 amino acids. The trim removed 4 bases at V and 8 bases at J, leaving 7 bases unmatched. Germline lookup yields CDR1 SGHRS and CDR2 YFSETQ. The CDR3 loop reads CASSIGQGNEKLFF. CDR3 DNA sequence: TGCGCCAGCAGCATTGGACAGGGTAACGAAAAACTGTTTTTT.

This clone has only a few counts. V usage is TRBV7-2 and J usage is TRBJ1-1; TRBD1 might be the D (5 bases). CDR1 is SGHTA, CDR2 FQGNSA, per germline. V lost 3 bases, J lost 0 bases, and 17 bases lay in between. CDR3 length: 17 amino acids. Written as DNA, the CDR3 is TGTGCCAGCAGCTTCTCGTTATCGACAGCTATGAACACTGAAGCTTTCTTT. This sequence encodes CASSFSLSTAMNTEAFF. The full variable domain, completed using reference TRBV7-2 and TRBJ1-1, is GAGVSQSPSNKVTEKGKDVELRCDPISGHTALYWYRQSLGQGLEFLIYFQGNSAPDKSGLPSDRFSAERTGGSVSTLTIQRTQQEDSAVYLCASSFSLSTAMNTEAFFGQGTRLTVV.

CDR3 sequence: CASRSGSQPQHF. DNA of the CDR3: TGTGCCAGCAGGTCCGGGTCTCAGCCCCAGCATTTT. The V and J genes are TRBV6-5 and TRBJ1-5; D remains ambiguous. Germline V gene sequence: CDR1 MNHEY, CDR2 SVGAGI. With 6 bases removed from V and 6 bases from J, the gap between germline ends came to 9 bases. The CDR3 totals 12 residues.

The chain employs TRBV6-6 and TRBJ2-5, with D possibly being TRBD1 (6 bases). The CDR3 sequence is 14 residues long. The germline V gene encodes CDR1 MNHNY and CDR2 SVGAGI (reference sequence). The ends were cut back, 5 bases at V and 0 bases at J, with 10 bases in the middle. The CDR3 protein is CASSPTGNQETQYF. CDR3 in DNA: TGTGCCAGCAGTCCCACAGGGAACCAAGAGACCCAGTACTTC.

CDR3 nucleotides: TGTGCCACCAGTGAAACAGGGTTCGTAGCTTTCTTT. This translates into CATSETGFVAFF. V and J are TRBV24-1 and TRBJ1-1; D is possibly TRBD1 (6 bases). The CDR3 has 12 amino acids. From germline, CDR1 is KGHDR and CDR2 SFDVKD. The V gene lost 4 bases and the J gene lost 10 bases, with 12 bases spanning the gap.